A selection of T cell receptor beta chains follows, all from one sample in a study of metastatic and nonmetastatic thyroid tumors. TCRdb used MiXCR to call clones anew from the PCR reads. This sample has approximately 38,000 clones, with around 26% found just once. Input material: blood. The origin of the receptors is a female donor with papillary thyroid cancer or a benign thyroid nodule (not recorded which). Some clones in this sample may be carry-over from other donors' samples. Both conserved end residues are part of each CDR3. D genes are given only for firm matches. The size of a clone is reported for some rows only, either as once, few or many, or as a class for expanded clones.

D | J | V | size | DNA | CDR3
NA | TRBJ2-3 | TRBV20-1 | NA | TGCAGTGCTTCCAGGAGGACGGTAGGCACATATACGCAGTATTTT | CSASRRTVGTYTQYF
NA | TRBJ1-2 | TRBV5-6 | NA | TGTGCCAGCAGCCCGCCCGGCAGGGTACACTACACCTTC | CASSPPGRVHYTF
NA | TRBJ1-4 | TRBV6-5 | many | TGTGCCAGCAGTTACTCGTCCAGTCATAATGAAAAACTGTTTTTT | CASSYSSSHNEKLFF
NA | TRBJ2-7 | TRBV20-1 | many | TGCAGTGCCGGGACGGTAGACTACGAGCAGTACTTC | CSAGTVDYEQYF
TRBD2 | TRBJ2-3 | TRBV28 | many | TGTGCCAGCAGTCGACTAGCGGGGGGCGCCCGCACAGATACGCAGTATTTT | CASSRLAGGARTDTQYF
NA | TRBJ2-7 | TRBV6-1 | NA | TGTTCCAGCAGCATACAAGTGTCCTACGAGCAGTACTTC | CSSSIQVSYEQYF
NA | TRBJ2-4 | TRBV27 | NA | TGTGCCAGCAGTTTTTCCGCCAAAAACATTCAGTACTTC | CASSFSAKNIQYF
NA | TRBJ2-1 | TRBV4-1 | few | TGCGCCAGCAGCCAGCGGAGGAGCGAGCAGTTCTTC | CASSQRRSEQFF
NA | TRBJ1-6 | TRBV3-1 | many | TGTGCCAGCAGCCCGAGACAGAATTCACCCCTCCACTTT | CASSPRQNSPLHF
NA | TRBJ2-7 | TRBV12-3/TRBV12-4 | NA | TGTGCCAGCAGTCCGGACAGCTACGAGCAGTACTTC | CASSPDSYEQYF
NA | TRBJ1-2 | TRBV20-1 | many | TGCAGTGCGCAACCACCCCCCGCAGGGAACTATGGCTACACCTTC | CSAQPPPAGNYGYTF
NA | TRBJ2-7 | TRBV20-1 | many | TGCAGTGCTAGAGATCTTGGCTACGAGCAGTACTTC | CSARDLGYEQYF
NA | TRBJ1-2 | TRBV6-1 | NA | TGTGCCAGCAGAGATAACACTTTTTACTATGGCTACACCTTC | CASRDNTFYYGYTF
NA | TRBJ2-5 | TRBV20-1 | NA | TGCAGTGCTAGAGAAGGTTCAGGGGTGAAGACCCAGTACTTC | CSAREGSGVKTQYF
NA | TRBJ2-5 | TRBV28 | NA | TGTGCCAGCAGTCCGACTAAGACCCAGTACTTC | CASSPTKTQYF
TRBD1 | TRBJ2-7 | TRBV28 | many | TGTGCCAGCAGTTTGCTCGCGACAGGGGGGCTCAACGAGCAGTACTTC | CASSLLATGGLNEQYF
TRBD2 | TRBJ2-1 | TRBV7-9 | many | TGTGCCAGCAGCCCCCGGGGACTAGCGGGAAGGGAAGAGCAGTTCTTC | CASSPRGLAGREEQFF
TRBD1 | TRBJ1-2 | TRBV7-9 | many | TGTGCCAGCAGCTTTGGACAGGGCTATGGCTACACCTTC | CASSFGQGYGYTF
NA | TRBJ2-2 | TRBV20-1 | NA | TGCAGTGCTAGTCGGCAGGGTAACACCGGGGAGCTGTTTTTT | CSASRQGNTGELFF
TRBD2 | TRBJ2-3 | TRBV12-3/TRBV12-4 | NA | TGTGCGGCCTCGGGCACTCCGGGACTAGCGCATAGCACAGATACGCAGTATTTT | CAASGTPGLAHSTDTQYF
NA | TRBJ2-5 | TRBV24-1 | few | TGTGCCACCCAGCGGGTGGGCCTTGGCCCCCAAGAGACCCAGTACTTC | CATQRVGLGPQETQYF
NA | TRBJ2-7 | TRBV28 | few | TGTGCCATCAGCCGGGCTGGGGGTAGATCCGAGCAGTACTTC | CAISRAGGRSEQYF
NA | TRBJ1-1 | TRBV5-4 | many | TGTGCCAGCAGCTTGGAGGGGGGCTCTGAAGCTTTCTTT | CASSLEGGSEAFF
TRBD2 | TRBJ2-3 | TRBV19 | few | TGTGCCAGTACCTCGGGACTAGCTCCAGATACGCAGTATTTT | CASTSGLAPDTQYF
TRBD1 | TRBJ2-5 | TRBV19 | few | TGTGCCAGTAGTGTGGGACAGCAAGAGACCCAGTACTTC | CASSVGQQETQYF
TRBD2 | TRBJ2-1 | TRBV20-1 | NA | TGCAGTGCAACCGGGACTAGCGGGATCCCGAGGAATGAGCAGTTCTTC | CSATGTSGIPRNEQFF
TRBD2 | TRBJ2-7 | TRBV30 | medium-sized | TGTGCCTGGAGTGTCCTAGCGGGAGTACACGAGCAGTACTTC | CAWSVLAGVHEQYF
NA | TRBJ1-1 | TRBV9 | many | TGTGCCAGCAGCGTAGATGGGGTTCGGACCGGTGAAGCTTTCTTT | CASSVDGVRTGEAFF
TRBD2 | TRBJ2-1 | TRBV7-6 | many | TGTGCCAGCAGCATGAGGACTAGCCCCAACACGGGTGAGCAGTTCTTC | CASSMRTSPNTGEQFF
NA | TRBJ1-5 | TRBV2 | few | TGTGCCAGCTTATTAGACAGAACAAGCAATCAGCCCCAGCATTTT | CASLLDRTSNQPQHF
NA | TRBJ1-2 | TRBV28 | many | TGTGCCACTTCAACTCCAGTCTATGGCTACACCTTC | CATSTPVYGYTF
NA | TRBJ2-1 | TRBV7-2 | NA | TGTGCCAGCAGCCGTAGCGGCACGGACAATGAGCAGTTCTTC | CASSRSGTDNEQFF
TRBD2 | TRBJ2-7 | TRBV20-1 | many | TGCAGTGCTAGAGCCGGGGGGGCCTACGAGCAGTACTTC | CSARAGGAYEQYF
NA | TRBJ2-7 | TRBV7-8 | NA | TGTGCCAGCAGCCTACCAGCAAGCTCCTACGAGCAGTACTTC | CASSLPASSYEQYF
TRBD1 | TRBJ1-5 | TRBV28 | many | TGTGCCAGCAGTCCCCGGACAGGGCGGAATCAGCCCCAGCATTTT | CASSPRTGRNQPQHF